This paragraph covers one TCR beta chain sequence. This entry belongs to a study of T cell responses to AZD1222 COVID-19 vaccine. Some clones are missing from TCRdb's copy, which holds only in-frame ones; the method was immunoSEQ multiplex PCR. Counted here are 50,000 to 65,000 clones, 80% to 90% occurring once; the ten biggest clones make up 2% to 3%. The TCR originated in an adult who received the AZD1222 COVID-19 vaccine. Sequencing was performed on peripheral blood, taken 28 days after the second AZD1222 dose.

The DNA of the CDR3 is TGTGCCAGCTCACGGGACAGGGAAGGGGGCTCACCCCTCCACTTT. Its translation: CASSRDREGGSPLHF. The V and J genes are TRBV18 and TRBJ1-6; TRBD1 matches 9 bases. There are 15 residues in the CDR3. The germline CDR1 and CDR2 sequences are KGHSH and LQKENI. J gave up 10 bases and V 4 bases, and 8 bases lay outside the gene matches.